This T cell receptor beta chain derives from a study of blood T cell repertoires in COVID-19. Germline V gene lookup returns CDR1 SGDLS and CDR2 YYNGEE. The CDR3 runs 15 residues. V was trimmed by 0 bases and J by 4 bases, leaving 12 bases between them. The data were produced by immunoSEQ multiplex PCR, yet TCRdb's version contains in-frame clones alone and is incomplete. The sample has under 95,000 clones, 88% seen once. Sequenced input: peripheral blood. The J gene is TRBJ2-3, the V gene TRBV9; maybe TRBD1 (7 bases). The TCR comes from a human donor in a cohort sampled during active COVID-19. CDR3 sequence reads: CASSVVSRGADTQYF. In DNA form, the CDR3 reads TGTGCCAGCAGCGTAGTGAGCAGGGGGGCAGATACGCAGTATTTT.